Following are 21 T cell receptor beta chains from one sample sequenced in a study of CD8 T cells in ankylosing spondylitis. Study-level results: Within ankylosing spondylitis blood, a TCR beta motif made up of several highly homologous variants appeared to be characteristic.

TCRdb reprocessed the 5' RACE reads with MiXCR, giving one entry per CDR3 protein. Of hundreds of thousands of distinct CDR3 sequences detected, 12% appear once; the ten largest clones hold about 0.49%. No antigen is known for these receptors. Sequenced sample: blood, either unsorted or a sorted T cell fraction (not recorded which). The receptors come from a male donor with ankylosing spondylitis.

This clonotype was recorded a few times. The V call is TRBV27, the J call TRBJ1-2, with D possibly matching TRBD1 (6 bases). The ends were cut back, 0 bases at V and 9 bases at J, with 17 bases in the middle. Looked up from germline, CDR1 is MNHEY and CDR2 is SMNVEV (reference sequence). The CDR3 has 15 amino acids. Written as DNA, the CDR3 is TGTGCCAGCAGTTTATCAATCGCGGCAGGGGTGCGCTACACCTTC. Its protein is CASSLSIAAGVRYTF.

The rearrangement uses TRBV29-1 and TRBJ1-3, with 9 bases fitting TRBD1. Unmatched junction bases numbered 3, after V lost 7 bases and J lost 2 bases. Looked up from germline, CDR1 is SQVTM and CDR2 is ANQGSEA. The CDR3 consists of 13 residues. The CDR3 sequence: CSAWTGAGNTIYF. The CDR3 DNA sequence: TGCAGCGCCTGGACAGGGGCTGGAAACACCATATATTTT. The whole variable domain, filled in from reference TRBV29-1 and TRBJ1-3, reads SAVISQKPSRDICQRGTSLTIQCQVDSQVTMMFWYRQQPGQSLTLIATANQGSEATYESGFVIDKFPISRPNLTFSTLTVSNMSPEDSSIYLCSAWTGAGNTIYFGEGSWLTVV.

The CDR3 is CASSQEATGGFYEQYF. The CDR3 nucleotides are TGTGCCAGCAGCCAAGAGGCCACAGGGGGATTCTACGAGCAGTACTTC. The chain combines TRBV14 with TRBJ2-7; 8 nucleotides line up with TRBD1. Losses at the gene ends were 0 bases for V and 3 bases for J; bases not matched to a gene: 7. The CDR3 has 16 amino acids. Per the germline V gene, CDR1 is SGHDN and CDR2 is FVKESK.

This clonotype was picked up a small number of times. The chain links TRBV20-1 to TRBJ1-1; 7 nucleotides line up with TRBD1. Germline V lookup: CDR1 DFQATT, CDR2 SNEGSKA (reference sequence). V gave up 6 bases and J gave up 3 bases; unmatched junction bases: 10. There are 14 residues in the CDR3. The CDR3 sequence: CSAQEGAGDTEAFF. The CDR3 nucleotides are TGCAGTGCCCAAGAGGGGGCGGGGGACACTGAAGCTTTCTTT.

The genes are TRBV9 and TRBJ1-2, with 7 bases that match TRBD1. With V trimmed by 4 bases and J by 4 bases, 10 bases remained unmatched. Germline CDR1 and CDR2: SGDLS and YYNGEE. The CDR3 is made up of 15 amino acids. CDR3 sequence reads: CASSPGQSGLYGYTF. The CDR3 DNA is TGTGCCAGCAGCCCGGGACAGAGTGGCCTCTATGGCTACACCTTC.

This clonotype showed up many times. The J gene is TRBJ2-3, the V gene TRBV29-1; unclear D gene. V was trimmed by 7 bases and J by 1 base, leaving 21 bases between them. Germline V CDR1 and CDR2: SQVTM, ANQGSEA. CDR3 length: 16 amino acids. The chain's CDR3 is CSAGTRANRGTDTQYF. CDR3 DNA sequence: TGCAGCGCCGGAACCCGCGCGAATCGGGGCACAGATACGCAGTATTTT.

This clonotype was picked up a small number of times. The chain recombines TRBV7-2 with TRBJ2-1; TRBD2 matches 8 bases. CDR3 length: 16 residues. Germline CDR1 and CDR2: SGHTA and FQGNSA. The J segment lost 9 bases and the V segment lost 5 bases, leaving 15 bases of the junction unmatched. CDR3 protein: CASSPQGRLAGGEQFF. The CDR3 DNA reads as TGTGCCAGCAGCCCGCAGGGTCGGCTAGCGGGTGGTGAGCAGTTCTTC.

This clonotype occurred a few times. The chain has TRBV4-1 and TRBJ2-1; 8 bases match TRBD2. This CDR3 spans 15 amino acids. The ends lost 6 bases at V and 7 bases at J; junction bases unmatched: 11. Germline loops: CDR1 MGHRA, CDR2 YSYEKL. The CDR3 region has the DNA TGCGCCAGCAGGCCCAATAGCGGGGCCAGGAATGAGCAGTTCTTC. Its translation is CASRPNSGARNEQFF.

This clonotype was seen at least ten times. The rearrangement links TRBV29-1 to TRBJ1-1; TRBD1 matches at 7 bases. The V and J ends lost 6 bases and 9 bases, in that order; junction bases with no gene match: 16. CDR1 is SQVTM and CDR2 is ANQGSEA in the germline V gene. This CDR3 has 14 residues. The CDR3 DNA reads as TGCAGCGTCCCTGGGGTAACCAGGGGGTCTAAAGCTTTCTTT. Encoded protein: CSVPGVTRGSKAFF.

J is TRBJ1-2 and V is TRBV7-2; the D is unclear. The germline V gene has CDR1 SGHTA and CDR2 FQGNSA. V was cut by 2 bases and J by 4 bases, with 8 bases left in between. This CDR3 is 13 amino acids long. CDR3 amino acids: CASSLQAFYGYTF. In nucleotides, the CDR3 is TGTGCCAGCAGCTTACAGGCATTCTATGGCTACACCTTC. The full variable domain, its missing parts supplied by reference TRBV7-2 and TRBJ1-2, is GAGVSQSPSNKVTEKGKDVELRCDPISGHTALYWYRQSLGQGLEFLIYFQGNSAPDKSGLPSDRFSAERTGGSVSTLTIQRTQQEDSAVYLCASSLQAFYGYTFGSGTRLTVV.

This clonotype has a count of ten or more. This chain links TRBV10-3 with TRBJ1-1; D is undetermined. The CDR3 sequence is 14 residues long. Trimming took 6 bases from V and 2 from J, leaving 13 bases between them. Germline V lookup: CDR1 ENHRY, CDR2 SYGVKD. The CDR3, as DNA: TGTGCCATCAGAGACCCCCGGGAAAACACTGAAGCTTTCTTT. Its protein is CAIRDPRENTEAFF.

V usage is TRBV7-2 and J usage is TRBJ2-2; the match to TRBD2 covers 8 bases. V shed 6 bases and J 6 bases; nucleotides not matched to a gene: 12. Germline loops: CDR1 SGHTA, CDR2 FQGNSA. The CDR3 covers 16 residues. CDR3 in amino acids: CASSLRSGTSSGELFF. The CDR3 DNA reads TGTGCCAGCAGTCTTAGGAGCGGGACTAGTTCCGGGGAGCTGTTTTTT.

The chain uses TRBV21-1 and TRBJ1-1. TRBV21-1 is marked as a pseudogene. CDR3 length: 18 residues. The CDR3: CASSPWSLCFLMNTEAFF. CDR3 in DNA: TGTGCCAGCAGCCCATGGTCTCTTTGCTTTCTCATGAACACTGAAGCTTTCTTT.

This clonotype has only a few counts. The chain combines TRBV20-1 with TRBJ2-1; TRBD2 might be the D (6 bases). The CDR3 is made up of 12 amino acids. The germline V and J ends were trimmed by 2 bases and 9 bases, with 11 bases remaining between them. Germline V gene lookup returns CDR1 DFQATT and CDR2 SNEGSKA (reference sequence). CDR3 amino acids: CSARQDYVEQFF. DNA for the CDR3: TGCAGTGCTAGACAGGACTACGTTGAGCAGTTCTTC.

At least ten counts were recorded for this clonotype. The chain recombines TRBV20-1 with TRBJ2-1, with TRBD1 matching 7 bases. The germline V gene has CDR1 DFQATT and CDR2 SNEGSKA (reference sequence). The CDR3 extends over 16 amino acids. J gave up 4 bases and V 1 base, and 10 bases lay outside the gene matches. The CDR3 region has the DNA TGCAGTGCTAGAGTGGTTGACAGGGCTACTTACAATGAGCAGTTCTTC. It is translated as CSARVVDRATYNEQFF.

In this sample, this clonotype turned up a few times. J is TRBJ1-1 and V is TRBV6-1; TRBD1 might be the D (6 bases). Per the germline V gene, CDR1 is MNHNS and CDR2 is SASEGT. With 8 bases removed from V and 7 bases from J, the gap between germline ends came to 20 bases. This CDR3 is 14 amino acids long. The DNA for the CDR3 is TGTGCCAGCGGGGGCCGGGTGGACGCCTTTGAAGCTTTCTTT. Translated: CASGGRVDAFEAFF.

This clonotype showed up many times. CDR3 in amino acids: CSANRAGNSPLHF. CDR3 DNA sequence: TGCAGTGCGAACAGGGCTGGGAATTCACCCCTCCACTTT. J is TRBJ1-6 and V is TRBV20-1, with D possibly TRBD1 on 6 matching bases. CDR3 length: 13 residues. The V end was cut by 6 bases, the J end by 7 bases, with 13 bases between. Germline V CDR1 and CDR2: DFQATT, SNEGSKA (reference sequence).

V and J are TRBV20-1 and TRBJ1-5; maybe TRBD1 (6 bases). This CDR3 comprises 14 residues. Trimming shortened V by 5 bases and J by 7 bases, and 18 bases separated the two germline ends. The germline CDR1 and CDR2 sequences are DFQATT and SNEGSKA (reference sequence). CDR3 sequence reads: CSAGTGQIWQPQHF. In DNA form, the CDR3 reads TGCAGTGCTGGAACAGGGCAAATATGGCAGCCCCAGCATTTT.

This clonotype was seen ten or more times. At one of its ends the junction is not consistent with the germline gene, which may arise from a read error. The CDR3: CASSVTGNTGELFF. The CDR3 nucleotides are TGTGCCAGCAGCGTGACAGGGAACACCGGGGAGCTGTTTTTT. The chain links TRBV5-1 to TRBJ2-2; D perhaps matches TRBD1 (6 bases). Germline assignment: CDR1 SGHRS and CDR2 YFSETQ. This CDR3 has 14 residues.

Here the CDR3 reads CASSLGTSGNNEQFF. The CDR3 DNA is TGCGCCAGCAGCCTAGGGACTAGCGGAAACAATGAGCAGTTCTTC. The gene calls are TRBV5-1 and TRBJ2-1; TRBD2 matches at 11 bases. Trimming cost V 4 bases and J 5 bases; bases outside gene matches: 5. This CDR3 region has 15 residues. CDR1 is SGHRS, CDR2 YFSETQ, per germline.

This clonotype occurred many times. The V call is TRBV7-2, the J call TRBJ2-7, with D possibly matching TRBD1 (5 bases). V dropped 6 bases and J dropped 2 bases, with 11 bases sitting between them. CDR1 SGHTA and CDR2 FQGNSA come from the germline V gene. The CDR3 totals 13 residues. CDR3 nucleotide sequence: TGTGCCAGCAGTCCGGACACCGCCTACGAGCAGTACTTC. Its translation is CASSPDTAYEQYF. The complete variable domain, with remaining parts taken from reference TRBV7-2 and TRBJ2-7, reads GAGVSQSPSNKVTEKGKDVELRCDPISGHTALYWYRQSLGQGLEFLIYFQGNSAPDKSGLPSDRFSAERTGGSVSTLTIQRTQQEDSAVYLCASSPDTAYEQYFGPGTRLTVT.